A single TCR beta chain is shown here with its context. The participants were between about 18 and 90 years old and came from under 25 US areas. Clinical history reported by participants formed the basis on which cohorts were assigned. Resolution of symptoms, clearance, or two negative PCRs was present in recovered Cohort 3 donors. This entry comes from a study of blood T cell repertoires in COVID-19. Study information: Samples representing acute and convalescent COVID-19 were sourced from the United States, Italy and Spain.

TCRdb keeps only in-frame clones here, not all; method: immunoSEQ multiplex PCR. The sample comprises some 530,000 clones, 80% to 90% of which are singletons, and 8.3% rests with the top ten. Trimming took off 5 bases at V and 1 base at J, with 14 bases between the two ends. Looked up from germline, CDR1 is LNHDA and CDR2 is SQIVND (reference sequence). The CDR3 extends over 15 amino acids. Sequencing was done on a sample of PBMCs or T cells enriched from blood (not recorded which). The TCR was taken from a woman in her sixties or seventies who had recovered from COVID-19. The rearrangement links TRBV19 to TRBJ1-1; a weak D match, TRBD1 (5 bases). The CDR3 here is CASSLRLGQNTEAFF. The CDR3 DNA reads TGTGCCAGTAGTCTCCGCCTCGGACAGAACACTGAAGCTTTCTTT. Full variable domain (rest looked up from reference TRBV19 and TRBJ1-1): DGGITQSPKYLFRKEGQNVTLSCEQNLNHDAMYWYRQDPGQGLRLIYYSQIVNDFQKGDIAEGYSVSREKKESFPLTVTSAQKNPTAFYLCASSLRLGQNTEAFFGQGTRLTVV.